One sample yielded the 27 T cell receptor beta chains listed below, sequenced in a study of CD8+CD57+ T cells in acquired aplastic anemia. All sequencing subjects had displayed CD8+CD57+ cell expansion on flow cytometry. Genomic DNA templated the TCR beta VDJ and CDR3 profiling. TCRdb re-called the reads through MiXCR, storing one row per CDR3 protein. This table has about 200,000 distinct CDR3 sequences, almost 50% appearing once. The sequencing input was sorted CD4+, CD8+, or CD8+CD57+ T cells (not recorded which) from PBMCs. The receptor source for this set is a human donor with aplastic anemia.

The rearrangement joins TRBV7-9 to TRBJ1-5; D call uncertain. V was clipped by 3 bases and J by 4 bases, with 7 bases between them. The germline V gene encodes CDR1 SEHNR and CDR2 FQNEAQ (reference sequence). The CDR3 extends over 13 amino acids. CDR3 amino acids: CASSLQANQPQHF. Written as DNA, the CDR3 is TGTGCCAGCAGCTTGCAGGCGAATCAGCCCCAGCATTTT. The variable domain in full, completed from reference TRBV7-9 and TRBJ1-5, reads DTGVSQNPRHKITKRGQNVTFRCDPISEHNRLYWYRQTLGQGPEFLTYFQNEAQLEKSRLLSDRFSAERPKGSFSTLEIQRTEQGDSAMYLCASSLQANQPQHFGDGTRLSIL.

The J gene is TRBJ2-7, the V gene TRBV19; the match to TRBD1 covers 8 bases. The CDR3 runs to 13 residues. Germline values: CDR1 LNHDA, CDR2 SQIVND (reference sequence). J was trimmed by 4 bases and V by 6 bases; bases with no gene match: 5. CDR3: CASRTGDNYEQYF. In nucleotides, the CDR3 is TGTGCCAGTAGGACAGGGGACAATTACGAGCAGTACTTC.

V gene TRBV2 combines with J gene TRBJ1-2; no clear D. The CDR3 length is 12 residues. The germline V and J ends were trimmed by 6 bases and 4 bases, with 9 bases remaining between them. Germline CDR1 SNHLY, CDR2 FYNNEI. The CDR3 protein is CASSPGSYGYTF. CDR3 nucleotides: TGTGCCAGCAGCCCTGGAAGCTATGGCTACACCTTC.

This clonotype was counted at least ten times. The chain has TRBV6-1 and TRBJ1-1, with D possibly matching TRBD1 (6 bases). The CDR3 spans 14 residues. CDR1 and CDR2 (germline): MNHNS, SASEGT. V gave up 4 bases and J gave up 0 bases, with 9 bases separating them. The CDR3 is CASSAQGMNTEAFF. CDR3 nucleotides: TGTGCCAGCAGTGCACAGGGAATGAACACTGAAGCTTTCTTT.

This clonotype was seen repeatedly, ten times or more. The chain carries TRBV20-1 and TRBJ1-2; a weak D match, TRBD1 (6 bases). Trimming left V 1 base short and J 2 bases short, with 14 bases between. The CDR3 totals 15 residues. CDR1 and CDR2 (germline): DFQATT, SNEGSKA (reference sequence). The CDR3 nucleotides read TGCAGTGCTAGAGGTTCGACAGGTACGAACTATGGCTACACCTTC. This sequence encodes CSARGSTGTNYGYTF.

This chain uses TRBV20-1 with TRBJ1-2, with unresolved D. Trimming cost V 6 bases and J 0 bases, with 20 bases left between them. CDR1 DFQATT and CDR2 SNEGSKA come from the germline V gene (reference sequence). This CDR3 is 16 amino acids long. CDR3 region: CSASSQGSASNYGYTF. Here the CDR3 DNA reads TGCAGTGCCAGCAGCCAAGGGAGTGCTTCTAACTATGGCTACACCTTC.

At least ten counts were recorded for this clonotype. The chain joins TRBV2 to TRBJ2-2; 7 bases align to TRBD1. In germline, CDR1 is SNHLY, CDR2 FYNNEI. This CDR3 has 15 amino acids. V trimming: 5 bases; J trimming: 2 bases; junction bases outside the gene matches: 5. The CDR3 DNA follows: TGTGCCAGCAGTCCAGGGGGTAGAAACACCGGGGAGCTGTTTTTT. Translated: CASSPGGRNTGELFF.

The V gene is TRBV7-9, the J gene TRBJ2-3; D is possibly TRBD2 (7 bases). The CDR3 totals 16 residues. Deletions cut 5 bases from V and 7 bases from J, with 22 bases between. Germline CDR1 and CDR2: SEHNR and FQNEAQ (reference sequence). CDR3 nucleotide sequence: TGTGCCAGCAGCCCAGCCTCAGGGAGGGGGGTAAATACGCAGTATTTT. It translates to CASSPASGRGVNTQYF.

The table lists this clonotype with many counts. The V call is TRBV28, the J call TRBJ1-6; D is unresolved. Per germline, CDR1 MDHEN and CDR2 SYDVKM. This CDR3 has 12 amino acids. V was pared by 7 bases and J by 7 bases, with 8 bases between. The CDR3 loop is CASTRGNSPLHF. The CDR3 DNA reads TGTGCCAGCACCCGTGGGAATTCACCCCTCCACTTT.

This clonotype has at least ten counts. J is TRBJ1-3 and V is TRBV5-1; 9 nucleotides agree with TRBD1. Germline trimming cut 2 bases from V and 4 bases from J; bases unmatched to any gene: 4. Germline V gives CDR1 SGHRS, CDR2 YFSETQ. The CDR3 extends over 15 amino acids. The CDR3 loop reads CASSLQGAGGNTIYF. The DNA of the CDR3 is TGCGCCAGCAGCTTACAGGGGGCTGGAGGAAACACCATATATTTT.

CDR3 residues: CSARLAGSADTQFF. DNA for the CDR3: TGCAGTGCTAGACTAGCGGGGAGCGCAGATACGCAGTTCTTC. This chain connects TRBV20-1 to TRBJ2-1; TRBD2 aligns across 9 bases. Germline assignment: CDR1 DFQATT and CDR2 SNEGSKA (reference sequence). V shed 2 bases and J 12 bases; nucleotides not matched to a gene: 11. CDR3 length: 14 residues.

The rearrangement joins TRBV28 to TRBJ1-3, with D hard to call. V lost 6 bases and J lost 0, with 9 bases in between. Germline V gene lookup returns CDR1 MDHEN and CDR2 SYDVKM. This CDR3 spans 14 amino acids. CDR3 coding DNA: TGTGCCAGCAGACCACCTCTCTCTGGAAACACCATATATTTT. This gives the protein CASRPPLSGNTIYF. The entire variable domain, with the rest obtained from reference TRBV28 and TRBJ1-3, is as follows: DVKVTQSSRYLVKRTGEKVFLECVQDMDHENMFWYRQDPGLGLRLIYFSYDVKMKEKGDIPEGYSVSREKKERFSLILESASTNQTSMYLCASRPPLSGNTIYFGEGSWLTVV.

In regard to this clonotype: This sequence may be a read error, since a much larger clone differs from it by one base. Since the CDR3 does not end with the conserved phenylalanine or tryptophan, this likely comes from a read error. The chain carries TRBV2 and TRBJ2-3; the D is unclear. CDR3 length equals 14 residues. Germline V CDR1 and CDR2: SNHLY, FYNNEI. V shed 4 bases and J shed 3 bases, with 11 bases lying between them. Here the CDR3 reads CASSGAGETDTQYS. CDR3 nucleotide sequence: TGTGCCAGCAGTGGGGCAGGAGAAACAGATACGCAGTATTCT.

The rearrangement links TRBV27 to TRBJ2-3; TRBD2 aligns across 8 bases. V shed 4 bases and J 15 bases; nucleotides not matched to a gene: 12. CDR1 and CDR2 from the germline V gene are MNHEY and SMNVEV (reference sequence). CDR3 length: 13 amino acids. CDR3 sequence reads: CASSYGTGGAHYF. The DNA for the CDR3 is TGTGCCAGCAGTTATGGGACCGGGGGGGCCCACTATTTT.

The rearrangement joins TRBV19 to TRBJ1-4; D is uncertain. The ends were cut back, 7 bases at V and 7 bases at J, with 7 bases in the middle. This CDR3 contains 11 residues. Germline-derived CDR1 and CDR2 are LNHDA and SQIVND (reference sequence). The CDR3 DNA sequence: TGTGCCAGTATATTTGGTGAAAAACTGTTTTTT. Protein sequence: CASIFGEKLFF.

The chain is built from TRBV10-3 and TRBJ2-7; D may be TRBD2 (5 bases). CDR1 and CDR2 from the germline V gene are ENHRY and SYGVKD. V was pared by 6 bases and J by 0 bases, with 12 bases between. The CDR3 is made up of 14 amino acids. CDR3 nucleotide sequence: TGTGCCATCAGCCAAGGACTGAGCTCCTACGAGCAGTACTTC. It translates to CAISQGLSSYEQYF.

Many counts were recorded for this clonotype. This rearrangement joins TRBV5-1 to TRBJ2-1, with D tentatively TRBD2 (6 bases). This CDR3 contains 14 residues. CDR1 is SGHRS, CDR2 YFSETQ, per germline. V was shortened by 1 base and J by 5 bases, with 10 bases between the two germline ends. For the CDR3, the DNA is TGCGCCAGCAGCTTGACGCGGGAAAACAATGAGCAGTTCTTC. Protein sequence: CASSLTRENNEQFF.

This clonotype appeared many times. V usage is TRBV6-1 and J usage is TRBJ2-5; 9 bases agree with TRBD1. J lost 1 base, V lost 7 bases, and 7 bases had no gene match. The germline gives CDR1 MNHNS, CDR2 SASEGT. This CDR3 spans 15 amino acids. The CDR3 DNA reads as TGTGCCAGCACCATTGCGGGACAGGGCCAAGAGACCCAGTACTTC. Its translation: CASTIAGQGQETQYF.

V is TRBV7-8 and J is TRBJ1-5; 9 positions match TRBD1. Trimming took 7 bases from V and 9 from J; bases not matched to a gene: 22. The V gene's germline CDR1 is SGHVS and CDR2 FQNEAQ. This CDR3 is 18 amino acids long. CDR3 in DNA: TGTGCCAGCACCCCCCCTCGGGACAGGGCATCACGAAGCAGGCCCCAGCATTTT. Protein: CASTPPRDRASRSRPQHF.

This clonotype was counted at least ten times. This chain joins TRBV20-1 and TRBJ1-6, with TRBD1 matching over 8 bases. V trimming: 1 base; J trimming: 6 bases; junction bases outside the gene matches: 2. This CDR3 is 14 amino acids long. Germline values: CDR1 DFQATT, CDR2 SNEGSKA (reference sequence). The CDR3 sequence is CSARGQGSNSPLHF. CDR3 nucleotides: TGCAGTGCTAGAGGACAGGGGAGTAATTCACCCCTCCACTTT.

The chain combines TRBV3-1 with TRBJ2-5, with TRBD2 identical over 13 bases. J lost 5 bases, V lost 0 bases, and 9 bases had no gene match. CDR1 is LGHDT, CDR2 YNNKEL, per germline (reference sequence). This CDR3 region has 18 residues. The CDR3 DNA is TGTGCCAGCAGCCAAGATTGGGGGACTAGCGGGGCCCGGGAGACCCAGTACTTC. This gives the protein CASSQDWGTSGARETQYF.

The rearrangement uses TRBV15 and TRBJ1-2, with TRBD1 identical over 9 bases. From germline, CDR1 is LNHNV and CDR2 YYDKDF (reference sequence). This CDR3 has 12 residues. The V segment lost 0 bases and the J segment 14 bases; nucleotides outside the gene matches: 4. CDR3 DNA sequence: TGTGCCACCAGCAGAGATGGGACAGGGACAACCTTC. This gives the protein CATSRDGTGTTF.

CDR3 residues: CASSLRTATDTQYF. CDR3 nucleotides: TGTGCCAGCAGCTTAAGGACAGCAACAGATACGCAGTATTTT. The chain combines TRBV7-9 with TRBJ2-3, with D possibly being TRBD1 (6 bases). Between the trimmed V and J ends, which lost 2 bases and 3 bases, there was a span of 9 bases. From germline, CDR1 is SEHNR and CDR2 FQNEAQ (reference sequence). CDR3 length equals 14 residues.

The chain carries TRBV18 and TRBJ2-7; TRBD1 matches 8 bases. The CDR3 is 14 amino acids. Germline V gene sequence: CDR1 KGHSH, CDR2 LQKENI. The ends lost 1 base at V and 7 bases at J; junction bases unmatched: 6. The DNA of the CDR3 is TGTGCCAGCTCACCACAGGAGACAGGGGTTGAGCAGTACTTC. It translates to CASSPQETGVEQYF.

V gene TRBV6-2 or TRBV6-3 combines with J gene TRBJ2-5; 7 nucleotides match TRBD1. J was trimmed by 5 bases and V by 2 bases; bases with no gene match: 11. This CDR3 is 16 amino acids long. From germline, CDR1 is MNHEY and CDR2 SVGEGT. As DNA, the CDR3 is TGTGCCAGCAGTTACGGCAACCAGGGGGTGGCGGAGACCCAGTACTTC. It codes for CASSYGNQGVAETQYF.

The chain couples TRBV5-4 to TRBJ1-3; 8 positions agree with TRBD1. Germline V CDR1 and CDR2: SGHNT, YYREEE (reference sequence). J gave up 3 bases and V 4 bases, and 12 bases lay outside the gene matches. This CDR3 is built from 17 residues. DNA for the CDR3: TGTGCCAGCAGCCCCTGGACAGGGTCTCTGAGTGGAAACACCATATATTTT. Translated, it gives CASSPWTGSLSGNTIYF.

J is TRBJ1-6 and V is TRBV7-9, with 9 bases identical to TRBD1. Per germline, CDR1 SEHNR and CDR2 FQNEAQ (reference sequence). J lost 7 bases, V lost 1 base, and 2 bases had no gene match. This CDR3 has 15 amino acids. CDR3 DNA: TGTGCCAGCAGCTTAGGGACAGGGGTGAATTCACCCCTCCACTTT. Protein: CASSLGTGVNSPLHF.